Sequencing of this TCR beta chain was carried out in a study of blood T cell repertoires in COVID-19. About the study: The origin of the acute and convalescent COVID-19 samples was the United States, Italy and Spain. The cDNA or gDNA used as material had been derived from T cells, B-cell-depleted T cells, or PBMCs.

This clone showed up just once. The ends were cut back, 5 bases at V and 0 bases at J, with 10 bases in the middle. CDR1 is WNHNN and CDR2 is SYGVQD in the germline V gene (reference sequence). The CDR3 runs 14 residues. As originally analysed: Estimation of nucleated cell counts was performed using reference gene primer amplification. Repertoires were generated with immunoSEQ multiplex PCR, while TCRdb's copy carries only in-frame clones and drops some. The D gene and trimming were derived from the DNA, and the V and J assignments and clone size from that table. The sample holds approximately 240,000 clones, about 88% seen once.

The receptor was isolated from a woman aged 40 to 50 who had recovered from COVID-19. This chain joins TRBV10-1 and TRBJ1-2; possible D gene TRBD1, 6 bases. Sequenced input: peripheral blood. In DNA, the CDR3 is TGCGCCAGCAGTCAGGACAGTTCTAACTATGGCTACACCTTC. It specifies CASSQDSSNYGYTF.